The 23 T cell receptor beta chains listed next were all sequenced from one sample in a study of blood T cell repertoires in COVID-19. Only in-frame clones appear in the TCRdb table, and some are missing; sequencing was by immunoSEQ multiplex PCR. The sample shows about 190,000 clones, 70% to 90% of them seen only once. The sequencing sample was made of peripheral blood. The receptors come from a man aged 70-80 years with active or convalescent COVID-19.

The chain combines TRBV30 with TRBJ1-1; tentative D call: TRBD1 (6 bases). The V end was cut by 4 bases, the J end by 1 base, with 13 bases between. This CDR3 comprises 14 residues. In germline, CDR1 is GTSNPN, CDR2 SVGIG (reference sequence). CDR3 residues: CAWTRTDGNTEAFF. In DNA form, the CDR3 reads TGTGCCTGGACCCGGACAGATGGGAACACTGAAGCTTTCTTT.

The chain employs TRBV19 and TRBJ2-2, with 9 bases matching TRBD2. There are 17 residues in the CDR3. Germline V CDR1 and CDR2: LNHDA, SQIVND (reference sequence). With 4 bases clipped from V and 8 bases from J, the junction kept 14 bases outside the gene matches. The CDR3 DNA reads TGTGCCAGTAGTACCCTCGGGGAGCGGGGGGTCCGGGGGGAGCTGTTTTTT. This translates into CASSTLGERGVRGELFF. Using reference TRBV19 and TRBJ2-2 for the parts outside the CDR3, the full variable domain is DGGITQSPKYLFRKEGQNVTLSCEQNLNHDAMYWYRQDPGQGLRLIYYSQIVNDFQKGDIAEGYSVSREKKESFPLTVTSAQKNPTAFYLCASSTLGERGVRGELFFGEGSRLTVL.

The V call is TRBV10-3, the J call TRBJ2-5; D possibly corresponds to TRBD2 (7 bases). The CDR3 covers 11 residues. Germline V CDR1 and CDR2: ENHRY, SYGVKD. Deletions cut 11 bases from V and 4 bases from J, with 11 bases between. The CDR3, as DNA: TGTGCCGGGGGGGCAGGAGAGACCCAGTACTTC. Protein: CAGGAGETQYF.

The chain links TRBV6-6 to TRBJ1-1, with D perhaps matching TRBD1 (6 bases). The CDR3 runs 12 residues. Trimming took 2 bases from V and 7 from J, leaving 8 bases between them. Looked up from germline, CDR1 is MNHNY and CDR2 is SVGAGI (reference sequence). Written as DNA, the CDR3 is TGTGCCAGCAGTTACGCGGACAGTGAAGCTTTCTTT. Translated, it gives CASSYADSEAFF.

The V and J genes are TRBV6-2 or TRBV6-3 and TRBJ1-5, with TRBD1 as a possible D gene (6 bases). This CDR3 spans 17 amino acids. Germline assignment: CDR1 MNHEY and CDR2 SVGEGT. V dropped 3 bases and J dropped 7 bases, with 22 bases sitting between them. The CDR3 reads CASSYLPPFQGSQPQHF. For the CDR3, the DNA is TGTGCCAGCAGTTATCTCCCCCCTTTCCAGGGGAGCCAGCCCCAGCATTTT.

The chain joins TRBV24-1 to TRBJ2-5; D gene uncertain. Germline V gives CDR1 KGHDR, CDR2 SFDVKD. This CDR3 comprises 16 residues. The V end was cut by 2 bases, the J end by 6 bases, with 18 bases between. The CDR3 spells CATSDSRLSGLKTQYF. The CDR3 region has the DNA TGTGCCACCAGTGATTCGCGGCTGTCTGGTTTAAAGACCCAGTACTTC.

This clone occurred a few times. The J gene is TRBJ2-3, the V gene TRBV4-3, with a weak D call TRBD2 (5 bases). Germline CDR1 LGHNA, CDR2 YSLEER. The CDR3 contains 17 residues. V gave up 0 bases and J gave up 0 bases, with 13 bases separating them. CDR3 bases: TGCGCCAGCAGCCAAGAGGCTAGCTACGATAGCACAGATACGCAGTATTTT. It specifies CASSQEASYDSTDTQYF.

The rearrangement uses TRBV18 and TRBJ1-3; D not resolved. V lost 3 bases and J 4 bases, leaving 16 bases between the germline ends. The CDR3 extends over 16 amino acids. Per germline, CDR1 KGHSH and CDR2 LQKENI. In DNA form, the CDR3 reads TGTGCCAGCTCACCCCTAAAAACAGCCATGGGAAACACCATATATTTT. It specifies CASSPLKTAMGNTIYF.

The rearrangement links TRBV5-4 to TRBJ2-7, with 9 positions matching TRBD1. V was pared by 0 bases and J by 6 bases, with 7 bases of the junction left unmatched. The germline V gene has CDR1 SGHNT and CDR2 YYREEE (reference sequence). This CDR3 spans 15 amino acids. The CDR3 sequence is CASSLGGQGIIEQYF. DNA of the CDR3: TGTGCCAGCAGCTTGGGGGGACAGGGTATAATCGAGCAGTACTTC. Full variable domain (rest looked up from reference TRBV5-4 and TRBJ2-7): ETGVTQSPTHLIKTRGQQVTLRCSSQSGHNTVSWYQQALGQGPQFIFQYYREEENGRGNFPPRFSGLQFPNYSSELNVNALELDDSALYLCASSLGGQGIIEQYFGPGTRLTVT.

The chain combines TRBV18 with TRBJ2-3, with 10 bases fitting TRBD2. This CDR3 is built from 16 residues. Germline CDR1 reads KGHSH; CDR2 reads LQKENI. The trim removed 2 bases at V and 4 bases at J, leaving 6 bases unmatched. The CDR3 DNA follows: TGTGCCAGCTCACCAAGTCAAGCGGGGGGGTCAGATACGCAGTATTTT. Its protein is CASSPSQAGGSDTQYF.

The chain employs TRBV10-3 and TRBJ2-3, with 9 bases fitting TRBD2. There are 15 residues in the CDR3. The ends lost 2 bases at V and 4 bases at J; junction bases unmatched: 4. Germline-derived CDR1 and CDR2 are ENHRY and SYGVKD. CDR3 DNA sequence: TGTGCCATCAGTGAGCCTAGCGGGGCTTCAGATACGCAGTATTTT. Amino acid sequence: CAISEPSGASDTQYF.

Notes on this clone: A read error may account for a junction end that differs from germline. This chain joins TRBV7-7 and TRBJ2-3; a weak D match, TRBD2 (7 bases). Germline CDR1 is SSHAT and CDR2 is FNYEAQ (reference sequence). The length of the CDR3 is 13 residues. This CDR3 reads CASSRGARDTQYF. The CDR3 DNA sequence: TGTGCTAGCAGCCGGGGGGCGCGCGATACGCAGTATTTT.

DNA for the CDR3: TGTGCCAGCTCTCGAGGTCGGGACACTGAAGCTTTCTTT. This sequence encodes CASSRGRDTEAFF. The chain has TRBV18 and TRBJ1-1; D call uncertain. The V end was cut by 6 bases, the J end by 3 bases, with 11 bases between. The CDR3 is 13 residues long. CDR1 and CDR2 from the germline V gene are KGHSH and LQKENI.

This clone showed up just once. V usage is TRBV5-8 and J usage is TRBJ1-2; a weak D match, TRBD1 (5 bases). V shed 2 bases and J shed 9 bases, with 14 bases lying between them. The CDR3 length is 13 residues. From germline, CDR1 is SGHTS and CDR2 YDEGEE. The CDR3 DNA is TGTGCCAGCAGCTTTCTCTGGGGCAGCAGCTACACCTTC. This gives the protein CASSFLWGSSYTF.

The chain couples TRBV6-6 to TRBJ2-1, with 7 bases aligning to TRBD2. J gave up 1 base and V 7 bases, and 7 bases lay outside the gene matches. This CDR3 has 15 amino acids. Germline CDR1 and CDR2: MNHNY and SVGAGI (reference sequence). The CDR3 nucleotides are TGTGCCAGCACTCCCTCGCGGGGGTCCTACAATGAGCAGTTCTTC. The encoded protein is CASTPSRGSYNEQFF.

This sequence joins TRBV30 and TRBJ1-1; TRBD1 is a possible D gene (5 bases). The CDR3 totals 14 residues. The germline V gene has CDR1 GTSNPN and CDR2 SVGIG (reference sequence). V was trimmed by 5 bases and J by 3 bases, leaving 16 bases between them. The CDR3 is CAWSSQGGHTEAFF. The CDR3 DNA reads TGTGCCTGGTCTTCTCAGGGAGGGCACACTGAAGCTTTCTTT.

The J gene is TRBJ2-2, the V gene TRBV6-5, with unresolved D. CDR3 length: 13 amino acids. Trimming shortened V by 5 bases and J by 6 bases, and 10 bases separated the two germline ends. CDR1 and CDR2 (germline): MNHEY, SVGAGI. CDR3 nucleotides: TGTGCCAGCAGTCCCAGCGTACCCGGGGAGCTGTTTTTT. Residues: CASSPSVPGELFF.

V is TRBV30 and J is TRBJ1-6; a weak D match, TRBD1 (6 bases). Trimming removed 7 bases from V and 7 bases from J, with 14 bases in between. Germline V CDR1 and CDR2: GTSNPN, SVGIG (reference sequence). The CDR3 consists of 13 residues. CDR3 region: CAYTQGRNSPLHF. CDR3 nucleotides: TGTGCCTATACACAGGGTAGGAATTCACCCCTCCACTTT. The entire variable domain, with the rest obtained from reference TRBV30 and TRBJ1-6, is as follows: SQTIHQWPATLVQPVGSPLSLECTVEGTSNPNLYWYRQAAGRGLQLLFYSVGIGQISSEVPQNLSASRPQDRQFILSSKKLLLSDSGFYLCAYTQGRNSPLHFGNGTRLTVT.

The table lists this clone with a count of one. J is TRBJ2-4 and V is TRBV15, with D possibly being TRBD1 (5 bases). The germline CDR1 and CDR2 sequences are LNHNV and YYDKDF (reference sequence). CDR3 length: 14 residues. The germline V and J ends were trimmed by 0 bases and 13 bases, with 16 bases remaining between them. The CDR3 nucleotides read TGTGCCACCAGCAGAGATAGTGGCGCCAGGGCGCAGTACTTC. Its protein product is CATSRDSGARAQYF. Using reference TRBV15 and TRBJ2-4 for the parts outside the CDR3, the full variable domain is DAMVIQNPRYQVTQFGKPVTLSCSQTLNHNVMYWYQQKSSQAPKLLFHYYDKDFNNEADTPDNFQSRRPNTSFCFLDIRSPGLGDTAMYLCATSRDSGARAQYFGAGTRLSVL.

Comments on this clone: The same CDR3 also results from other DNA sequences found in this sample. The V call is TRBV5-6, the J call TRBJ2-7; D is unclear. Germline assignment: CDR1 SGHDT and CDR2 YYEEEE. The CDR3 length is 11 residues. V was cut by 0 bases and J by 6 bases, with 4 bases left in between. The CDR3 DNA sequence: TGTGCCAGCAGCTTGGCAGGCGAGCAGTACTTC. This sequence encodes CASSLAGEQYF.

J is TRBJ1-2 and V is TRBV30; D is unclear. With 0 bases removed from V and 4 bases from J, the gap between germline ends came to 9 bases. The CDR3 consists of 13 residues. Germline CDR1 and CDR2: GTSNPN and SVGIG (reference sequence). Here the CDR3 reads CAWSVAAGYGYTF. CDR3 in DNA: TGTGCCTGGAGTGTCGCCGCGGGCTATGGCTACACCTTC.

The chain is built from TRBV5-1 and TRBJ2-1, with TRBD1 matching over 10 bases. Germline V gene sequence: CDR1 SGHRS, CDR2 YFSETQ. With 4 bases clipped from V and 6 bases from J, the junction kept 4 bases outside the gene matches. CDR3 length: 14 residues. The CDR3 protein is CASSQGQGRNEQFF. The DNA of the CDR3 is TGCGCCAGCAGCCAGGGACAGGGGCGCAATGAGCAGTTCTTC.

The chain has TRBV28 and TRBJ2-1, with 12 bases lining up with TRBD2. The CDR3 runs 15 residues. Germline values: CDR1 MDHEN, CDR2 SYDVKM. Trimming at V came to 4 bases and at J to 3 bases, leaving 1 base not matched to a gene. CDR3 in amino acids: CASSSTSGGYNEQFF. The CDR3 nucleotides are TGTGCCAGCAGTTCGACTAGCGGGGGCTACAATGAGCAGTTCTTC.